This TCR beta chain was captured by sequencing in a study of blood T cell repertoires in COVID-19. At the level of the study: The United States, Italy and Spain provided the acute and convalescent COVID-19 samples. T cells, B-cell-depleted T cells, or PBMCs supplied cDNA or gDNA.

Between the trimmed V and J ends, which lost 5 bases and 0 bases, there was a span of 10 bases. The CDR3 spans 15 residues. Germline CDR1 MNHNY, CDR2 SVGAGI (reference sequence). The repertoire was sequenced with immunoSEQ multiplex PCR; TCRdb's copy has only in-frame clones and lacks some. The sample gives under 200,000 clones, roughly four fifths of which show up once; approximately 11% is in the top ten. Cohorts were assigned according to the clinical history that participants reported. For recovered donors of Cohort 3, there were two negative PCRs, clearance, or symptom resolution. The material sequenced was PBMCs or T cells enriched from blood (not recorded which). The TCR comes from a man aged 45-60 years who had recovered from COVID-19. The chain employs TRBV6-6 and TRBJ1-4, with a possible D match to TRBD1 (5 bases). The CDR3 here is CASSHGTSTNEKLFF. The DNA of the CDR3 is TGTGCCAGCAGTCACGGGACTTCAACTAATGAAAAACTGTTTTTT.